This TCR beta chain was obtained from a study of T cell responses to AZD1222 COVID-19 vaccine. J lost 5 bases, V lost 4 bases, and 9 bases had no gene match. This CDR3 contains 16 residues. Germline V CDR1 and CDR2: MGHRA, YSYEKL. Sequencing was performed with immunoSEQ multiplex PCR; in TCRdb, only in-frame clones are kept and a portion is missing. The table records 60,000 to 75,000 clones, around four fifths of them present only once. The TCR originated in an adult who received the AZD1222 COVID-19 vaccine. Source: peripheral blood, taken 28 days after the second AZD1222 dose. The chain employs TRBV4-1 and TRBJ2-1; TRBD2 aligns across 9 bases. The CDR3 DNA sequence: TGCGCCAGCAGCCCCCCCGGGCTAGCGGGGAACAATGAGCAGTTCTTC. Translating gives CASSPPGLAGNNEQFF.